The sequence of this T cell receptor beta chain was determined in a study of OX40 agonist ivuxolimab in advanced cancers. This clone was observed a single time. Its matching antigen is unknown. Other DNA sequences of this sample code for an identical CDR3. Method: immunoSEQ multiplex PCR; TCRdb's copy keeps in-frame clones and lacks some. This sample yields fewer than 100,000 clones, of which about nine tenths are seen a single time; 6.2% belongs to the top ten. The study, taken as a whole, reports: Averaging showed that CD8+ T cells had more expanded clones than CD4+ did.

V lost 1 base and J lost 3; bases outside the gene matches: 5. Germline values: CDR1 SGHAT, CDR2 FQDESV (reference sequence). The CDR3 sequence is 16 residues long. This TCR was sampled from an adult with an advanced solid tumor such as melanoma, head and neck, liver or kidney cancer. This sample comprised CD4+ or CD8+ T cells sorted from blood, obtained in a trial of the OX40 agonist ivuxolimab. This rearrangement joins TRBV11-1 to TRBJ2-3, with 9 positions matching TRBD2. The CDR3 sequence is CASSLGPSGVTDTQYF. CDR3 in DNA: TGTGCCAGCAGCTTAGGACCTAGCGGGGTGACAGATACGCAGTATTTT.